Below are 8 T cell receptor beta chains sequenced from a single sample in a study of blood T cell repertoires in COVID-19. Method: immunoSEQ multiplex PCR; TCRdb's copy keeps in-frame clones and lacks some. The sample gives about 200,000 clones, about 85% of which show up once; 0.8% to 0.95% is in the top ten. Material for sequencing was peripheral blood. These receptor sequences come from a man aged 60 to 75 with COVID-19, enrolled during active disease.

The CDR3 DNA reads TGTGCCAGCAGCGAACAGGGGGTGTTCTTCTACGAGCAGTACTTC. This sequence encodes CASSEQGVFFYEQYF. The rearrangement uses TRBV21-1 and TRBJ2-7; the table's D call, TRBD1, has no DNA check behind it. TRBV21-1 is a pseudogene locus. This CDR3 comprises 15 residues.

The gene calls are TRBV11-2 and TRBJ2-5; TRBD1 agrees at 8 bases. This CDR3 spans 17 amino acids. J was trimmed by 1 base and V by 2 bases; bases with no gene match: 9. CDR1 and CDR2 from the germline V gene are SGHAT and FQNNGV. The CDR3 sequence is CASSLLPGGRSQETQYF. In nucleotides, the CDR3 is TGTGCCAGCAGCTTACTCCCAGGGGGCCGATCCCAAGAGACCCAGTACTTC.

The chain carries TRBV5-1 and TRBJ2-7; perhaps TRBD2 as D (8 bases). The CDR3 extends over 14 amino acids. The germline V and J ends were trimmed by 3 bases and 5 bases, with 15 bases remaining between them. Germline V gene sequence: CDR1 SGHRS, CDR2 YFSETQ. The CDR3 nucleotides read TGCGCCAGCAGCTCCTCGGGAGGGGGCAACGAGCAGTACTTC. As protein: CASSSSGGGNEQYF.

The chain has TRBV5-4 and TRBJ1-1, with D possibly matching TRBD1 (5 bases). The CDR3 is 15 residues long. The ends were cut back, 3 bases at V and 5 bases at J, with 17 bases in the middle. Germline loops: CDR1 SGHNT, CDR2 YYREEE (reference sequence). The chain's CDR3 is CASSYGRARSTEAFF. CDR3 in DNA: TGTGCCAGCAGCTATGGCAGGGCCAGGAGTACTGAAGCTTTCTTT.

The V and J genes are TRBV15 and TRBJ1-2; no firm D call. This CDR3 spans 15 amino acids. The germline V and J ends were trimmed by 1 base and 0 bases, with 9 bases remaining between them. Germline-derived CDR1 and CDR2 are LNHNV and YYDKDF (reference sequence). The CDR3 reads CATSRGGASNYGYTF. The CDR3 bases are TGTGCCACCAGCAGAGGCGGCGCCTCTAACTATGGCTACACCTTC.

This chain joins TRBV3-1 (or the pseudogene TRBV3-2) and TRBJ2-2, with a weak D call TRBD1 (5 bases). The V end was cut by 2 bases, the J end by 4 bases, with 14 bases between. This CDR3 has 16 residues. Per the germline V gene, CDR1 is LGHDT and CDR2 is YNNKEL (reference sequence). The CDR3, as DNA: TGTGCCAGCAGCCAACCCAGGGTAAGAGGCACCGGGGAGCTGTTTTTT. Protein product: CASSQPRVRGTGELFF.

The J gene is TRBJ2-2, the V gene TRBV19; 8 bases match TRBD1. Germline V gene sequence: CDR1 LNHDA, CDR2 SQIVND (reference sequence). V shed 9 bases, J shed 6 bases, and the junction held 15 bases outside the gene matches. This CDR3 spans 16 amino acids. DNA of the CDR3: TGTGCCAGCATCCCTTGGAGGACAGGGACCGCCGGGGAGCTGTTTTTT. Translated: CASIPWRTGTAGELFF.

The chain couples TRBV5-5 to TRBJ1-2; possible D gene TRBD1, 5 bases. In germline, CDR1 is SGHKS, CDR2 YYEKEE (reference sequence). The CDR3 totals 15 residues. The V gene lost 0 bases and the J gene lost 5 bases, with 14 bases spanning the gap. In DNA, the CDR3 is TGTGCCAGCAGCTTGGGACAGCTAAGACTTTATGGCTACACCTTC. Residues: CASSLGQLRLYGYTF.